The rows below give T cell receptor beta chains drawn from one sample of a study of blood T cell repertoires in COVID-19. Here immunoSEQ multiplex PCR was the method, and the copy in TCRdb shows in-frame clones only, minus some. Among 200,000 to 250,000 clones listed, about 90% were seen once. Sequenced sample: peripheral blood. These receptors originate from a man in his forties with active or convalescent COVID-19. CDR3s include the opening cysteine and the closing phenylalanine or tryptophan. Each record gives: V gene, D gene, J gene, clone size, CDR3 DNA, CDR3 protein. A D gene is named only where the DNA matches it firmly. Where a row states a size, it is once, few, many or the class of an expanded clone; other rows omit it.

V gene: TRBV5-1; D gene: NA; J gene: TRBJ2-3; clone size: once; CDR3 DNA: TGCGCCAGCACTGGCGACACGGCAGATACGCAGTATTTT; CDR3 protein: CASTGDTADTQYF
V gene: TRBV18; D gene: TRBD1; J gene: TRBJ1-4; clone size: NA; CDR3 DNA: TGTGCCAGCTCACCAGGGACAGGGAATGAAAAACTGTTTTTT; CDR3 protein: CASSPGTGNEKLFF
V gene: TRBV5-1; D gene: NA; J gene: TRBJ2-5; clone size: NA; CDR3 DNA: TGCGCCAGCAGCTTGGTTGGAGGGGGCGTTGGAGAGACCCAGTACTTC; CDR3 protein: CASSLVGGGVGETQYF
V gene: TRBV28; D gene: TRBD1; J gene: TRBJ1-2; clone size: NA; CDR3 DNA: TGTGCCAGCAACCCTTCCCGGGACAGGGTTAACTATGGCTACACCTTC; CDR3 protein: CASNPSRDRVNYGYTF
V gene: TRBV27; D gene: TRBD1; J gene: TRBJ1-2; clone size: once; CDR3 DNA: TGTGCCAGCAGTTTAGTGACAGGGAGTAGCTATGGCTACACCTTC; CDR3 protein: CASSLVTGSSYGYTF
V gene: TRBV6-5; D gene: TRBD1; J gene: TRBJ2-7; clone size: once; CDR3 DNA: TGTGCCATCCTCACAGGGGGTCGCTACGAGCAGTACTTC; CDR3 protein: CAILTGGRYEQYF
V gene: TRBV27; D gene: TRBD2; J gene: TRBJ2-1; clone size: NA; CDR3 DNA: TGTGCCAGCAGTGGGACTAGCGGTGGGAATGAGCAGTTCTTC; CDR3 protein: CASSGTSGGNEQFF
V gene: TRBV5-1; D gene: NA; J gene: TRBJ1-2; clone size: once; CDR3 DNA: TGCGCCAGCAGCCCCCTTCGACAGGCGGATGGCTACACCTTC; CDR3 protein: CASSPLRQADGYTF
V gene: TRBV5-4; D gene: TRBD2; J gene: TRBJ2-5; clone size: NA; CDR3 DNA: TGTGCCAGCAGCTTTAGAAGCCAGCGGGGGGAGACCCAGTACTTC; CDR3 protein: CASSFRSQRGETQYF
V gene: TRBV28; D gene: TRBD1; J gene: TRBJ1-1; clone size: once; CDR3 DNA: TGTGCCAGCAGTTACCCTGGACAGGTATACAAGAACACTGAAGCTTTCTTT; CDR3 protein: CASSYPGQVYKNTEAFF
V gene: TRBV19; D gene: NA; J gene: TRBJ2-5; clone size: NA; CDR3 DNA: TGTGCCAGTAGTAAAGGGGGGGCCGTACAAGAGACCCAGTACTTC; CDR3 protein: CASSKGGAVQETQYF
V gene: TRBV7-8; D gene: NA; J gene: TRBJ1-1; clone size: once; CDR3 DNA: TGTGCCAGCAGCTTAGAAATAGTCGGGGGCACTGAAGCTTTCTTT; CDR3 protein: CASSLEIVGGTEAFF
V gene: TRBV29-1; D gene: NA; J gene: TRBJ2-3; clone size: NA; CDR3 DNA: TGCAGCGTTTTGGGGGCCAGGGATACGCAGTATTTT; CDR3 protein: CSVLGARDTQYF
V gene: TRBV11-2; D gene: TRBD2; J gene: TRBJ2-1; clone size: NA; CDR3 DNA: TGTGCCAGCAGCTTCTTAGCGGGATTCTACAATGAGCAGTTCTTC; CDR3 protein: CASSFLAGFYNEQFF
V gene: TRBV5-4; D gene: TRBD1; J gene: TRBJ2-3; clone size: NA; CDR3 DNA: TGTGCCAGCAGCTTTAAGACAGGGAGAGGAAGCACAGATACGCAGTATTTT; CDR3 protein: CASSFKTGRGSTDTQYF
V gene: TRBV28; D gene: NA; J gene: TRBJ1-3; clone size: NA; CDR3 DNA: TGTGCCAGCAGTTCCCCGGGGAGTCCCATCTCTGGAAACACCATATATTTT; CDR3 protein: CASSSPGSPISGNTIYF
V gene: TRBV19; D gene: TRBD2; J gene: TRBJ2-3; clone size: NA; CDR3 DNA: TGTGCCAGTAGTAAACGGAGTAGCGGGGTCGCAGATACGCAGTATTTT; CDR3 protein: CASSKRSSGVADTQYF
V gene: TRBV9; D gene: NA; J gene: TRBJ2-5; clone size: NA; CDR3 DNA: TGTGCCAGCAGTCCTCTCGGGACATTCGAGACCCAGTACTTC; CDR3 protein: CASSPLGTFETQYF
V gene: TRBV6-5; D gene: NA; J gene: TRBJ1-5; clone size: NA; CDR3 DNA: TGTGCCAGCAGAGGCCAAAGAGGGCGTCAGCCCCAGCATTTT; CDR3 protein: CASRGQRGRQPQHF
V gene: TRBV3-1/TRBV3-2; D gene: NA; J gene: TRBJ2-7; clone size: NA; CDR3 DNA: TGTGCCAGCAGCCTATTCGGGGAGACCTACGAGCAGTACTTC; CDR3 protein: CASSLFGETYEQYF
V gene: TRBV11-2; D gene: NA; J gene: TRBJ1-1; clone size: NA; CDR3 DNA: TGTGCCAGCAGCTCGTTACAGGGATGGAACACTGAAGCTTTCTTT; CDR3 protein: CASSSLQGWNTEAFF
V gene: TRBV19; D gene: NA; J gene: TRBJ2-3; clone size: once; CDR3 DNA: TGTGCCAGTAGGACGGGAGTAGATACGCAGTATTTT; CDR3 protein: CASRTGVDTQYF
V gene: TRBV18; D gene: TRBD1; J gene: TRBJ2-3; clone size: NA; CDR3 DNA: TGTGCCAGCTCACCCCTCAAACAGGGGGTTTCAGATACGCAGTATTTT; CDR3 protein: CASSPLKQGVSDTQYF
V gene: TRBV18; D gene: NA; J gene: TRBJ1-1; clone size: once; CDR3 DNA: TGTGCCAGCTCACCATTGGGACAGAACACTGAAGCTTTCTTT; CDR3 protein: CASSPLGQNTEAFF
V gene: TRBV18; D gene: NA; J gene: TRBJ2-2; clone size: NA; CDR3 DNA: TGTGCCAGCTCACCACTAGCCCAGCCCACCGGGGAGCTGTTTTTT; CDR3 protein: CASSPLAQPTGELFF
V gene: TRBV19; D gene: TRBD2; J gene: TRBJ2-5; clone size: NA; CDR3 DNA: TGTGCCAGTAGCGAGCGGGAGGAAGGGGAGACCCAGTACTTC; CDR3 protein: CASSEREEGETQYF
V gene: TRBV18; D gene: TRBD1; J gene: TRBJ1-5; clone size: NA; CDR3 DNA: TGTGCCAGCTCACAACCGGGACAGGGGGCTCAGCCCCAGCATTTT; CDR3 protein: CASSQPGQGAQPQHF
V gene: TRBV7-3; D gene: NA; J gene: TRBJ2-1; clone size: NA; CDR3 DNA: TGTGCCAGCAGAGTACAGGGTGGCCACAATGAGCAGTTCTTC; CDR3 protein: CASRVQGGHNEQFF
V gene: TRBV9; D gene: NA; J gene: TRBJ1-1; clone size: NA; CDR3 DNA: TGTGCCAGCAGCGTCTCCAGGTCGCCGAACACTGAAGCTTTCTTT; CDR3 protein: CASSVSRSPNTEAFF
V gene: TRBV12-3/TRBV12-4; D gene: NA; J gene: TRBJ1-2; clone size: few; CDR3 DNA: TGTGCCAGCAGTTTCGGAGGGAATAGCTACACCTTC; CDR3 protein: CASSFGGNSYTF
V gene: TRBV2; D gene: TRBD2; J gene: TRBJ2-1; clone size: NA; CDR3 DNA: TGTGCCAGCAGTGACAGGTTGGCGGGGGACTCCTCCTACAATGAGCAGTTCTTC; CDR3 protein: CASSDRLAGDSSYNEQFF
V gene: TRBV5-4; D gene: NA; J gene: TRBJ1-3; clone size: NA; CDR3 DNA: TGTGCCAGCAGCTGGAAGGACTTCTCTGGAAACACCATATATTTT; CDR3 protein: CASSWKDFSGNTIYF
V gene: TRBV11-3; D gene: TRBD2; J gene: TRBJ2-2; clone size: NA; CDR3 DNA: TGTGCCAGCAGCTTAGCGGCTAGCGGGAGTGGTGAGCTGTTTTTT; CDR3 protein: CASSLAASGSGELFF
V gene: TRBV5-1; D gene: NA; J gene: TRBJ1-1; clone size: NA; CDR3 DNA: TGCGCCAGCAGCTTGGGGCAGGGAAATGAAGCTTTCTTT; CDR3 protein: CASSLGQGNEAFF
V gene: TRBV6-6; D gene: TRBD1; J gene: TRBJ1-1; clone size: NA; CDR3 DNA: TGTGCCAGCAGTGGCAGGGACAGGGGAAGCACTGAAGCTTTCTTT; CDR3 protein: CASSGRDRGSTEAFF
V gene: TRBV27; D gene: NA; J gene: TRBJ2-7; clone size: NA; CDR3 DNA: TGTGCCAGCAGTTCAAATATTTTGAGCTCCTACGAGCAGTACTTC; CDR3 protein: CASSSNILSSYEQYF
V gene: TRBV12-5; D gene: TRBD2; J gene: TRBJ2-3; clone size: few; CDR3 DNA: TGTGCTAGTGGTTTGACTAGCGGTTACACAGATACGCAGTATTTT; CDR3 protein: CASGLTSGYTDTQYF
V gene: TRBV7-9; D gene: NA; J gene: TRBJ1-5; clone size: NA; CDR3 DNA: TGTGCCAGCAGCTCCACGGGGCAGCCCCAGCATTTT; CDR3 protein: CASSSTGQPQHF
V gene: TRBV5-6; D gene: NA; J gene: TRBJ1-6; clone size: NA; CDR3 DNA: TGTGCCAGCAGCGAGACTCGCAATTCACCCCTCCACTTT; CDR3 protein: CASSETRNSPLHF
V gene: TRBV5-6; D gene: TRBD2; J gene: TRBJ2-7; clone size: NA; CDR3 DNA: TGTGCCAGCAGCCCAGACAGGGCTTTAAGTGGACTAGCGGGAGAAGAGCAGTACTTC; CDR3 protein: CASSPDRALSGLAGEEQYF
V gene: TRBV9; D gene: TRBD1; J gene: TRBJ2-1; clone size: NA; CDR3 DNA: TGTGCCAGCAGCGTAGCCCGACAGGGTAATATGAATGAGCAGTTCTTC; CDR3 protein: CASSVARQGNMNEQFF
V gene: TRBV5-1; D gene: NA; J gene: TRBJ2-5; clone size: NA; CDR3 DNA: TGCGCCAGCAGCGCACAGCTCCGAGAGACCCAGTACTTC; CDR3 protein: CASSAQLRETQYF
V gene: TRBV5-4; D gene: NA; J gene: TRBJ1-2; clone size: NA; CDR3 DNA: TGTGCCAGCAGCTTTAGCGCAGGGAGGGACTATGGCTACACCTTC; CDR3 protein: CASSFSAGRDYGYTF
V gene: TRBV27; D gene: NA; J gene: TRBJ2-6; clone size: NA; CDR3 DNA: TGTGCCAGCGCCACAGCTCTAGGGGGTAGCTCTGGGGCCAACGTCCTGACTTTC; CDR3 protein: CASATALGGSSGANVLTF
V gene: TRBV2; D gene: NA; J gene: TRBJ1-2; clone size: once; CDR3 DNA: TGTGCCAGCAGTGACGAGGGCGGGAGCTATGGCTACACCTTC; CDR3 protein: CASSDEGGSYGYTF
V gene: TRBV18; D gene: TRBD1; J gene: TRBJ2-5; clone size: NA; CDR3 DNA: TGTGCCAGCTCAAGGGACAGCCAAGAGACCCAGTACTTC; CDR3 protein: CASSRDSQETQYF
V gene: TRBV6-5; D gene: TRBD1; J gene: TRBJ1-2; clone size: NA; CDR3 DNA: TGTGCCAGCAGTTGGGACAGGGGGCATCCTAACTATGGCTACACCTTC; CDR3 protein: CASSWDRGHPNYGYTF
V gene: TRBV28; D gene: NA; J gene: TRBJ2-6; clone size: NA; CDR3 DNA: TGTGCCAGCAGTTTCATAGCCTCTGGGGCCAACGTCCTGACTTTC; CDR3 protein: CASSFIASGANVLTF
V gene: TRBV2; D gene: NA; J gene: TRBJ1-5; clone size: NA; CDR3 DNA: TGTGCCAGCAGGTTAACAGGGACACGCAATCAGCCCCAGCATTTT; CDR3 protein: CASRLTGTRNQPQHF